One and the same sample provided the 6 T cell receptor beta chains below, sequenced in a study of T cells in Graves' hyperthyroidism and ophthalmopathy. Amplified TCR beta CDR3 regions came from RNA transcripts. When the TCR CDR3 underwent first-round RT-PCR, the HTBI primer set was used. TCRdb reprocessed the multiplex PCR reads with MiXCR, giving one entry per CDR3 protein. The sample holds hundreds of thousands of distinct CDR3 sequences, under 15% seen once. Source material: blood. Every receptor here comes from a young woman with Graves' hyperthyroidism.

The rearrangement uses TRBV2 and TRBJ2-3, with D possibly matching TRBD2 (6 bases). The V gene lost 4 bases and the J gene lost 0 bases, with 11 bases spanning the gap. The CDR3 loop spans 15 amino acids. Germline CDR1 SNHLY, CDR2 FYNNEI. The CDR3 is CASSGEAGSTDTQYF. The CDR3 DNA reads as TGTGCCAGCAGTGGCGAGGCGGGGAGCACAGATACGCAGTATTTT.

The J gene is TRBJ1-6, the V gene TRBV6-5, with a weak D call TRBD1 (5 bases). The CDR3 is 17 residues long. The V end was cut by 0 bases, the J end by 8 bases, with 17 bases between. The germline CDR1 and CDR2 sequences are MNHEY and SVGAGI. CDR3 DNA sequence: TGTGCCAGCAGTTACTCGGTTCGCGGGGGAGTGTATTCACCCCTCCACTTT. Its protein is CASSYSVRGGVYSPLHF.

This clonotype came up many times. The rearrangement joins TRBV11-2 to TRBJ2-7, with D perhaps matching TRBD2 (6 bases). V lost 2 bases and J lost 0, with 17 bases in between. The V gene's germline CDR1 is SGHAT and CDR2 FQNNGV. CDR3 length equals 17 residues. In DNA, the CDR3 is TGTGCCAGCAGCTTAAAGCTTCTAGCGACAAGCTCCTACGAGCAGTACTTC. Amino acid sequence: CASSLKLLATSSYEQYF.

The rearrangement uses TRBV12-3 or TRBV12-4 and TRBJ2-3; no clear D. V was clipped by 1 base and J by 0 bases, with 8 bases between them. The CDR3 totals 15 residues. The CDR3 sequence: CASSLGGESTDTQYF. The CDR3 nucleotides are TGTGCCAGCAGTTTAGGAGGCGAGAGCACAGATACGCAGTATTTT.

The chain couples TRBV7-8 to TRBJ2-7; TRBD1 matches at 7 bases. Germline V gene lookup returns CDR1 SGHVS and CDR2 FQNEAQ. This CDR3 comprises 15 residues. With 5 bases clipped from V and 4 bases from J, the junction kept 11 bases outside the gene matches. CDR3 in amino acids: CASSARDSLLYEQYF. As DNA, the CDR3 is TGTGCCAGCAGCGCCCGGGACAGCTTACTTTACGAGCAGTACTTC.

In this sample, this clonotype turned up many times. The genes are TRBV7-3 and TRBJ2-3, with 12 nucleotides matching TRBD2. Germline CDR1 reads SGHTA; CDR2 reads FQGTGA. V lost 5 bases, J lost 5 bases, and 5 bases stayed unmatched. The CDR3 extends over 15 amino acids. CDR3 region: CASSPGGLAGDTQYF. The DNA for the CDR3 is TGTGCCAGCAGCCCCGGGGGACTAGCGGGAGATACGCAGTATTTT. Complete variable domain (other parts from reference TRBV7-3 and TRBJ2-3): GAGVSQTPSNKVTEKGKYVELRCDPISGHTALYWYRQSLGQGPEFLIYFQGTGAADDSGLPNDRFFAVRPEGSVSTLKIQRTERGDSAVYLCASSPGGLAGDTQYFGPGTRLTVL.